The source of this T cell receptor (beta chain) is a study of blood T cell repertoires in COVID-19. CDR1 and CDR2 from the germline V gene are LNHDA and SQIVND (reference sequence). The ends were cut back, 3 bases at V and 6 bases at J, with 9 bases in the middle. The CDR3 totals 13 residues. The sample holds a few counts of this clone. In the original processing: Estimated nucleated cell counts came from reference gene primer amplification. Using immunoSEQ multiplex PCR, the repertoire was profiled, and TCRdb retains in-frame clones only, with some absent. D and trimming come from the DNA, and the V and J calls and clone size come from that table. The sample shows 220,000 or so clones, 80% of them seen only once.

The rearrangement links TRBV19 to TRBJ1-5; D call uncertain. Sequenced: peripheral blood. This receptor was obtained from a woman in her sixties or seventies with acute or convalescent COVID-19. The CDR3 is CASSISSVQPQHF. CDR3 coding DNA: TGTGCCAGTAGTATCTCCTCGGTTCAGCCCCAGCATTTT.